This T cell receptor beta chain is from a study of T cell changes during pregnancy in multiple sclerosis. The CDR3 is made up of 14 amino acids. Losses at the gene ends were 0 bases for V and 2 bases for J; bases not matched to a gene: 2. Germline V gives CDR1 SGHRS, CDR2 YFSETQ. Some clones are missing from TCRdb's copy, which holds only in-frame ones; the method was immunoSEQ multiplex PCR. The table includes 80,000 or so clones, 90% to 95% detected once. This sequence joins TRBV5-1 and TRBJ2-7; TRBD2 aligns across 7 bases. The sample was peripheral blood, taken in the second trimester of pregnancy. This clonotype originated in a female donor in good health, enrolled as a control in a pregnancy study. CDR3 sequence: CASSLEAGAYEQYF. CDR3 sequence (DNA): TGCGCCAGCAGCTTGGAGGCGGGAGCCTACGAGCAGTACTTC.